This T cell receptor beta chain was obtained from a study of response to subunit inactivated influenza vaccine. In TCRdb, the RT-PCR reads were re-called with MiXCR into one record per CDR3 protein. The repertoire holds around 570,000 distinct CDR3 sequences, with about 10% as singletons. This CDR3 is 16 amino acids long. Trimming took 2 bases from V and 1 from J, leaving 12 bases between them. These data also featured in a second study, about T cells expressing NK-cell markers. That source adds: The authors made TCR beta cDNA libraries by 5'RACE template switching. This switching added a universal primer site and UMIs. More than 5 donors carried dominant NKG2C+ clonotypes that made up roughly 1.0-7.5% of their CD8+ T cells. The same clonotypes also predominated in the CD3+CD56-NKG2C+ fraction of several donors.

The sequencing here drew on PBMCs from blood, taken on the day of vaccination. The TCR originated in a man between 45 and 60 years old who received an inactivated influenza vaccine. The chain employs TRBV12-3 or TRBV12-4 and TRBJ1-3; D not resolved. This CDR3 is CASSLLMRESGNTIYF. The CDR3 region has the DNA TGTGCCAGCAGTTTATTAATGAGGGAATCTGGAAACACCATATATTTT.